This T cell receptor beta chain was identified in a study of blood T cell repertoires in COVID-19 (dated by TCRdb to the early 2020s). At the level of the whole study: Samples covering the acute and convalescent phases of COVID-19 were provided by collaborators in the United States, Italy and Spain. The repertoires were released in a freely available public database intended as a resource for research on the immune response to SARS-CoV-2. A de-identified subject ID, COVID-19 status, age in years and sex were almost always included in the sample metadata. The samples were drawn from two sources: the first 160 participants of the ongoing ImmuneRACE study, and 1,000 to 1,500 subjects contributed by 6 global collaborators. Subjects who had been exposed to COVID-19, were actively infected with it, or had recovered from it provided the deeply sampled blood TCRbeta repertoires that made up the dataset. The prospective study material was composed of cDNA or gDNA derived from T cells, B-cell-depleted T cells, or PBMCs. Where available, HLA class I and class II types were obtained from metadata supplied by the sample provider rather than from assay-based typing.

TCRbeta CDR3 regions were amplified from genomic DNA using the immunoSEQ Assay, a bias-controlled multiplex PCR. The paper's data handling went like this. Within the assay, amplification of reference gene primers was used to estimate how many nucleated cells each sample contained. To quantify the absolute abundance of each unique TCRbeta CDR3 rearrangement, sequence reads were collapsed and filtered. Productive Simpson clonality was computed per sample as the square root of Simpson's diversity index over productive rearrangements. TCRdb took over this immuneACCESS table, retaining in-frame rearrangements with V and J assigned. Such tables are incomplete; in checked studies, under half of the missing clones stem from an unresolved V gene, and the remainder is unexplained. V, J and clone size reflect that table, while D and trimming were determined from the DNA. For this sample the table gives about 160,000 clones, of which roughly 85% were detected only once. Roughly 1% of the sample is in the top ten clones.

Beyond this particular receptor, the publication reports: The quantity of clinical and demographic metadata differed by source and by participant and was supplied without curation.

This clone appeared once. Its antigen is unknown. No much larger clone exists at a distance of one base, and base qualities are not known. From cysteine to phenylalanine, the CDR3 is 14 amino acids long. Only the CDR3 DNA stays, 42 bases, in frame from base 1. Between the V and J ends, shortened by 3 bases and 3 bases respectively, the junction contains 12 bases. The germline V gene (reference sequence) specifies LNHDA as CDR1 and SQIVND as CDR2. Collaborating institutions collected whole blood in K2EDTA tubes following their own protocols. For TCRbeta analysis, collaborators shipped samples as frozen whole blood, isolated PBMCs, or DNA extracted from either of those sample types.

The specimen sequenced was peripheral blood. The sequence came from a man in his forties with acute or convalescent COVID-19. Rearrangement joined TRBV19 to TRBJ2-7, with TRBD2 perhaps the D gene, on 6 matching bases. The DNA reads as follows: TGTGCCAGTAGTATGTGGCGGGGAAACTACGAGCAGTACTTC. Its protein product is CASSMWRGNYEQYF. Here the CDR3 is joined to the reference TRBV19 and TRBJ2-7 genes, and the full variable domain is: DGGITQSPKYLFRKEGQNVTLSCEQNLNHDAMYWYRQDPGQGLRLIYYSQIVNDFQKGDIAEGYSVSREKKESFPLTVTSAQKNPTAFYLCASSMWRGNYEQYFGPGTRLTVT.